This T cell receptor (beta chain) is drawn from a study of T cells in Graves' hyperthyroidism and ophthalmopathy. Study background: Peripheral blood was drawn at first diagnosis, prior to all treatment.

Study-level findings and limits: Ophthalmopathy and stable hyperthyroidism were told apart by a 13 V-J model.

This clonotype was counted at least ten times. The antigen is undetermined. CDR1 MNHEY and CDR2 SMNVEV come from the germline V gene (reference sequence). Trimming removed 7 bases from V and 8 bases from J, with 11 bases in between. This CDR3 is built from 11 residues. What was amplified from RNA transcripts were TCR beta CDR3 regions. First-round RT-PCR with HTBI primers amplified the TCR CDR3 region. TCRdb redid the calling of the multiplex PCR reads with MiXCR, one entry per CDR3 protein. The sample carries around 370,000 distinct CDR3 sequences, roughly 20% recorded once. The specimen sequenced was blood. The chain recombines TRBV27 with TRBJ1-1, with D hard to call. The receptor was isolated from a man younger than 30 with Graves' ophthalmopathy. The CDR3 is CASTRTEEAFF. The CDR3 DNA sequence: TGTGCCAGCACTCGAACGGAAGAAGCTTTCTTT.